These T cell receptor beta chains were read from a single sample in a study of T-cell memory formation after mild COVID-19. TCRdb fed the 5' RACE reads into MiXCR, producing one record per CDR3 protein. The top ten hold about 27% of the sample, which has 85,000 to 120,000 distinct CDR3 sequences, 12% seen once. Sequencing was done on a sample of PBMCs or a T cell subset sorted from them (not recorded which). The receptor source for this set is an adult woman who had mild COVID-19 (a few samples of this study predate the infection). Cell type and time point are not known. The CDR3 runs from the conserved cysteine through the conserved F or W. The order of the fields is V gene, clone size, J gene, D gene, CDR3 protein, CDR3 DNA. D genes are given only for firm matches. Not every row has a clone size; where given, it reads once, few, many or a size class.

>TRBV20-1|-|TRBJ2-2|-
CSARYTSVTNTGELFF
TGCAGTGCTAGATATACATCGGTGACGAACACCGGGGAGCTGTTTTTT
>TRBV27|-|TRBJ2-5|-
CASSFRQSLQETQYF
TGTGCCAGCAGTTTTCGACAAAGCCTCCAAGAGACCCAGTACTTC
>TRBV5-1|many|TRBJ2-7|TRBD1
CASSSGTGDYEQYF
TGCGCCAGCAGCTCCGGGACAGGGGACTACGAGCAGTACTTC
>TRBV29-1|many|TRBJ2-1|-
CSVVVYEQFF
TGCAGCGTTGTTGTTTATGAGCAGTTCTTC
>TRBV5-4|few|TRBJ2-1|TRBD2
CASSSSGGANNEQFF
TGTGCCAGCAGCTCTAGCGGGGGGGCAAACAATGAGCAGTTCTTC
>TRBV2|few|TRBJ2-1|TRBD2
CASSSREGLDEQFF
TGTGCCAGCAGCTCCCGGGAGGGCCTGGATGAGCAGTTCTTC
>TRBV27|-|TRBJ1-1|-
CASSYHQGPTEAFF
TGTGCCAGCAGCTACCACCAGGGACCCACTGAAGCTTTCTTT
>TRBV29-1|few|TRBJ1-2|-
CSVQAKTVGYTF
TGCAGCGTCCAGGCCAAGACAGTCGGCTACACCTTC
>TRBV4-1|-|TRBJ2-7|TRBD1
CASSPGQQTSYEQYF
TGCGCCAGCAGCCCGGGACAGCAGACCTCCTACGAGCAGTACTTC
>TRBV18|-|TRBJ2-7|-
CASSHEGPSYEQYF
TGTGCCAGCAGCCACGAGGGCCCGTCCTACGAGCAGTACTTC